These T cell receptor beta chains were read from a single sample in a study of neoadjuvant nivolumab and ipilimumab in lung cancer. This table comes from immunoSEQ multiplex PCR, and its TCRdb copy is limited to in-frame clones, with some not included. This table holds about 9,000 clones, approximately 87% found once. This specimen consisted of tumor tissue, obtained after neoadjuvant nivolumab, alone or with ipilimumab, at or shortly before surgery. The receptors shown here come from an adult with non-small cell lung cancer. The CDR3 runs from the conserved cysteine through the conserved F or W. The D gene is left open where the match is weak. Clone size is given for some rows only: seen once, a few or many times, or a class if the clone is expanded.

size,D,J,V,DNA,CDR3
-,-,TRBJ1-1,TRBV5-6,TGTGCCAGCAGTGGACGGACAGCGGAGAACACTGAAGCTTTCTTT,CASSGRTAENTEAFF
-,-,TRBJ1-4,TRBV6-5,TGTGCCAGCAGTTACCAAGGGGCGAGAAATGAAAAACTGTTTTTT,CASSYQGARNEKLFF
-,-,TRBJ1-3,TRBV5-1,TGCGCCAGCAGCCCGCGGGGAGATGGAAACACCATATATTTT,CASSPRGDGNTIYF
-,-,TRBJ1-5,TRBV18,TGTGCCAGCTCACCAGAAGCAGAGGGCAGCCCCCAGCATTTT,CASSPEAEGSPQHF
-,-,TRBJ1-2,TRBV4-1,TGCGCCAGCAGCCAAGGGGGGTGGCCGTCCTATGGCTACACCTTC,CASSQGGWPSYGYTF
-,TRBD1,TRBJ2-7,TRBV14,TGTGCCAGCAGCTCTTTTCCGGGACAGGGGTACGAGCAGTACTTC,CASSSFPGQGYEQYF
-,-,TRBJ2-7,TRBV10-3,TGTGCCATCAGTGACGGGACCTACGAGCAGTACTTC,CAISDGTYEQYF
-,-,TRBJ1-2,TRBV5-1,TGCGCCAGCAGCAGGTCCCGGGGGGACTATGGCTACACCTTC,CASSRSRGDYGYTF
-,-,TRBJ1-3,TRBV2,TGTGCCAGCAGTTCCCCAGGTGGAGCTGGAAACACCATATATTTT,CASSSPGGAGNTIYF
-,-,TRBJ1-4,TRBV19,TGTGCCGCATCACAGGGTATCGGAAATGAAAAACTGTTTTTT,CAASQGIGNEKLFF
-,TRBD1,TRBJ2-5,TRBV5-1,TGCGCCAGCAGCTCGACAGGGCAAGAGACCCAGTACTTC,CASSSTGQETQYF
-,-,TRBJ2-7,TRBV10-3,TGTGCCATCAGTGAGGAAGGTTACAGCCTCTACGAGCAGTACTTC,CAISEEGYSLYEQYF
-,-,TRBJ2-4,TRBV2,TGTGCCAGCAGTGGACATACAGTGGGGGGCAACATTCAGTACTTC,CASSGHTVGGNIQYF
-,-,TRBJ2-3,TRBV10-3,TGTGCCATCAGTGAAGACGGGGACCCAGATACGCAGTATTTT,CAISEDGDPDTQYF
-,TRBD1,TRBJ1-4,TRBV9,TGTGCCAGCAGCGGAATACAGGGGGCCGCGAACAAGGATGAAAAACTGTTTTTT,CASSGIQGAANKDEKLFF
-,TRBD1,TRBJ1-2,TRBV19,TGTGCCAGTAGTTCCGCGGCAGGGGGACTATATGGCTACACCTTC,CASSSAAGGLYGYTF
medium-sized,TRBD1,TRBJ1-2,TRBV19,TGTGCCAGTAGTATAGATTTGGGACAGGGGGCCGGCTACGGCTACACCTTC,CASSIDLGQGAGYGYTF